The clone carrying this TCR beta chain occurred a few times. Participant reports of clinical history set cohort assignment. What the recovered Cohort 3 donors had was two negative PCRs, clearance, or symptom resolution. These data come from a study of blood T cell repertoires in COVID-19. Study information: From T cells, B-cell-depleted T cells, or PBMCs came the material, which was cDNA or gDNA.

Per the authors' pipeline: Amplified reference gene primers provided the basis for estimating nucleated cell counts. Clones were sequenced by immunoSEQ multiplex PCR, and TCRdb holds only the in-frame ones, with some missing. The V and J calls and clone size come from that table; D and trimming were worked out from the DNA. The sample lists 270,000 or so clones, around 81% occurring once. Per germline, CDR1 ENHRY and CDR2 SYGVKD. CDR3 length: 14 residues. Trimming took 6 bases from V and 8 from J; bases not matched to a gene: 12. Sample: PBMCs or T cells enriched from blood (not recorded which). The TCR sequence derives from a man in his fifties or sixties who had recovered from COVID-19. The genes are TRBV10-3 and TRBJ1-2, with 7 bases lining up with TRBD1. CDR3 protein: CAIREQTGDEGYTF. As DNA, the CDR3 is TGTGCCATCAGGGAGCAAACAGGGGATGAGGGCTACACCTTC.